The 21 T cell receptor beta chains below come from one sample, sequenced in a study of beta chain features in type 1 diabetes. What was sequenced were expressed TCRB transcripts, since all of the isolated RNA had been reverse transcribed. The data were produced by immunoSEQ multiplex PCR, yet TCRdb's version contains in-frame clones alone and is incomplete. The sample has approximately 120,000 clones, 40% seen once. Sequencing was done on a sample of stem cell memory CD4+ T cells from blood. The source of these receptors is a woman younger than 35 in good health.

As concerns this clone: An end of the junction differs from the germline gene, which may be a read error. CDR3 loop: CASRQREGASTDAQYF. For the CDR3, the DNA is TGTGCCAGCCGCCAGCGGGAGGGTGCGAGCACAGATGCGCAGTATTTT. The genes are TRBV13 and TRBJ2-3; 10 bases fit TRBD2. The CDR3 extends over 16 amino acids. Germline CDR1 PRHDT, CDR2 FYEKMQ (reference sequence).

This clone was detected a few times. The chain combines TRBV5-1 with TRBJ2-1, with 10 bases that match TRBD2. CDR1 and CDR2 from the germline V gene are SGHRS and YFSETQ. The V gene end was trimmed by 4 bases and the J gene end by 10 bases; junction bases not matched to a gene: 8. There are 14 residues in the CDR3. CDR3 residues: CASSLTSGIGEQFF. Written as DNA, the CDR3 is TGCGCCAGCAGCCTTACTAGCGGGATAGGAGAGCAGTTCTTC.

This clone appeared a few times. This CDR3 is CASSQGDGRYNEQFF. The CDR3 coding sequence is TGCGCCAGCAGCCAAGGGGACGGGAGGTACAATGAGCAGTTCTTC. The chain couples TRBV4-1 to TRBJ2-1, with TRBD2 matching 7 bases. The germline V gene encodes CDR1 MGHRA and CDR2 YSYEKL. The trim removed 1 base at V and 4 bases at J, leaving 4 bases unmatched. The CDR3 has 15 residues.

The chain is built from TRBV10-3 and TRBJ2-2; no firm D call. CDR1 is ENHRY, CDR2 SYGVKD, per germline. Trimming pared 3 bases from V and 4 bases from J, leaving 9 bases between. There are 14 residues in the CDR3. This CDR3 is CAISDEIPTGELFF. The CDR3 nucleotides are TGTGCCATCAGTGATGAGATACCCACCGGGGAGCTGTTTTTT.

V usage is TRBV10-3 and J usage is TRBJ2-1; TRBD2 matches 10 bases. The CDR3 runs to 17 residues. The germline V gene has CDR1 ENHRY and CDR2 SYGVKD. The V gene end was trimmed by 6 bases and the J gene end by 0 bases; junction bases not matched to a gene: 8. CDR3 sequence (DNA): TGTGCCATCAGCCCTTCAAGCGGGAGGGCCTCCTACAATGAGCAGTTCTTC. Its translation is CAISPSSGRASYNEQFF.

The J gene is TRBJ1-1, the V gene TRBV29-1; D gene ambiguous. CDR1 is SQVTM, CDR2 ANQGSEA, per germline. V was shortened by 4 bases and J by 5 bases, with 11 bases between the two germline ends. CDR3 length: 12 residues. The chain's CDR3 is CSVATSRTEAFF. The CDR3 DNA is TGCAGCGTTGCGACTTCTAGAACTGAAGCTTTCTTT.

The chain combines TRBV5-1 with TRBJ1-1, with 12 bases that match TRBD1. CDR1 is SGHRS and CDR2 is YFSETQ in the germline V gene. The CDR3 extends over 15 amino acids. The V and J ends lost 4 bases and 5 bases, in that order; junction bases with no gene match: 6. The CDR3 nucleotides read TGCGCCAGCAGCAACTGGGACAGGGGGCTTACTGAAGCTTTCTTT. Translated: CASSNWDRGLTEAFF.

This clone turned up a few times. This chain joins TRBV9 and TRBJ2-1; no clear D. The V end was cut by 2 bases, the J end by 0 bases, with 9 bases between. Germline assignment: CDR1 SGDLS and CDR2 YYNGEE. The CDR3 has 15 residues. In DNA form, the CDR3 reads TGTGCCAGCAGCGTTTTGGCGGCCTCCTACAATGAGCAGTTCTTC. This encodes CASSVLAASYNEQFF.

This chain uses TRBV10-3 with TRBJ2-5, with D possibly matching TRBD2 (6 bases). V was trimmed by 4 bases and J by 4 bases, leaving 10 bases between them. Germline assignment: CDR1 ENHRY and CDR2 SYGVKD. The CDR3 spans 13 residues. The CDR3 DNA sequence: TGTGCCATCAGTGCGACTAGGGGAGAGACCCAGTACTTC. Translated: CAISATRGETQYF.

This clone has a handful of counts. CDR3 residues: CASSLGRNLNYGYTF. The CDR3 region has the DNA TGTGCCAGCAGCTTAGGGCGGAACCTAAACTATGGCTACACCTTC. The chain is built from TRBV11-2 and TRBJ1-2; D not certain. The CDR3 consists of 15 residues. V was clipped by 1 base and J by 2 bases, with 11 bases between them. Germline loops: CDR1 SGHAT, CDR2 FQNNGV.

The chain is built from TRBV9 and TRBJ2-7; D perhaps matches TRBD1 (6 bases). V was shortened by 0 bases and J by 6 bases, with 10 bases between the two germline ends. Per germline, CDR1 SGDLS and CDR2 YYNGEE. The CDR3 loop spans 13 amino acids. The CDR3 region has the DNA TGTGCCAGCAGCGTAGCTGGGGGCCGCGAGCAGTACTTC. Amino acids: CASSVAGGREQYF.

This clone was seen a few times. V gene TRBV11-2 combines with J gene TRBJ2-5, with TRBD1 as a possible D gene (5 bases). The V gene lost 5 bases and the J gene lost 2 bases, with 9 bases spanning the gap. This CDR3 has 13 amino acids. The germline CDR1 and CDR2 sequences are SGHAT and FQNNGV. In nucleotides, the CDR3 is TGTGCCAGCAGCCTAAGACAGCAAGAGACCCAGTACTTC. It specifies CASSLRQQETQYF.

V is TRBV10-3 and J is TRBJ1-2, with a possible D match to TRBD1 (6 bases). Germline CDR1 ENHRY, CDR2 SYGVKD. Between the trimmed V and J ends, which lost 10 bases and 2 bases, there was a span of 8 bases. The CDR3 is made up of 11 amino acids. The CDR3 sequence is CASTGNYGYTF. The CDR3, as DNA: TGTGCCAGTACAGGGAACTATGGCTACACCTTC.

The chain has TRBV15 and TRBJ1-2; 10 nucleotides align to TRBD1. Germline assignment: CDR1 LNHNV and CDR2 YYDKDF (reference sequence). The trim removed 5 bases at V and 4 bases at J, leaving 7 bases unmatched. The CDR3 contains 15 residues. The CDR3 nucleotides are TGTGCCACCAGCGGCTGGGGGACAGGGGCCTATGGCTACACCTTC. As protein: CATSGWGTGAYGYTF.

The gene calls are TRBV27 and TRBJ2-1; D is possibly TRBD2 (5 bases). The V gene's germline CDR1 is MNHEY and CDR2 SMNVEV (reference sequence). Trimming shortened V by 2 bases and J by 5 bases, and 7 bases separated the two germline ends. The CDR3 loop spans 13 amino acids. The CDR3 reads CASSLRGNNEQFF. The CDR3 DNA reads as TGTGCCAGCAGTTTACGAGGGAACAATGAGCAGTTCTTC.

This chain links TRBV5-8 with TRBJ2-7, with D perhaps matching TRBD2 (5 bases). Trimming cost V 1 base and J 6 bases, with 17 bases left between them. The CDR3 consists of 15 residues. Germline assignment: CDR1 SGHTS and CDR2 YDEGEE. CDR3 in amino acids: CASSLYSTNRGEQYF. The CDR3 DNA is TGTGCCAGCAGCTTGTATTCCACCAACCGGGGCGAGCAGTACTTC.

This clone has just a few counts. V is TRBV5-1 and J is TRBJ2-3; the match to TRBD2 covers 10 bases. This CDR3 spans 18 amino acids. Germline assignment: CDR1 SGHRS and CDR2 YFSETQ. V trimming: 0 bases; J trimming: 3 bases; junction bases outside the gene matches: 10. The CDR3 here is CASSLDSGLAAQTDTQYF. CDR3 DNA sequence: TGCGCCAGCAGCTTGGATAGTGGACTAGCGGCTCAGACAGATACGCAGTATTTT.

V gene TRBV27 combines with J gene TRBJ2-7, with a tentative D call TRBD1 (6 bases). The germline CDR1 and CDR2 sequences are MNHEY and SMNVEV (reference sequence). The CDR3 has 14 amino acids. The V gene lost 6 bases and the J gene lost 0 bases, with 12 bases spanning the gap. DNA for the CDR3: TGTGCCAGCAGGCCCGGGACAACCTCCTACGAGCAGTACTTC. Protein sequence: CASRPGTTSYEQYF.

The chain recombines TRBV9 with TRBJ2-3, with TRBD2 matching over 9 bases. This CDR3 is 16 amino acids long. Germline V gene lookup returns CDR1 SGDLS and CDR2 YYNGEE. The junction had 10 bases not matched to a gene; V was cut back by 4 bases and J by 4 bases. The DNA for the CDR3 is TGTGCCAGCAGCCCGCAGGAGCGGGAGGTCCCAGATACGCAGTATTTT. Translation gives CASSPQEREVPDTQYF.

The J gene is TRBJ2-7, the V gene TRBV18; TRBD2 aligns across 7 bases. The germline CDR1 and CDR2 sequences are KGHSH and LQKENI. After removal of 3 bases from V and 1 base from J, the junction contained 3 bases not matched to a gene. The CDR3 consists of 14 residues. The CDR3 region has the DNA TGTGCCAGCTCACCGGTAGCGGGTTCCTACGAGCAGTACTTC. This gives the protein CASSPVAGSYEQYF.

This chain connects TRBV19 to TRBJ2-5, with 14 bases aligning to TRBD2. Trimming cost V 6 bases and J 4 bases; bases outside gene matches: 10. Germline lookup yields CDR1 LNHDA and CDR2 SQIVND (reference sequence). The CDR3 totals 17 residues. CDR3 residues: CASSGLGLAGGRETQYF. The CDR3 nucleotides read TGTGCCAGTAGCGGTCTTGGACTAGCGGGAGGCCGAGAGACCCAGTACTTC.